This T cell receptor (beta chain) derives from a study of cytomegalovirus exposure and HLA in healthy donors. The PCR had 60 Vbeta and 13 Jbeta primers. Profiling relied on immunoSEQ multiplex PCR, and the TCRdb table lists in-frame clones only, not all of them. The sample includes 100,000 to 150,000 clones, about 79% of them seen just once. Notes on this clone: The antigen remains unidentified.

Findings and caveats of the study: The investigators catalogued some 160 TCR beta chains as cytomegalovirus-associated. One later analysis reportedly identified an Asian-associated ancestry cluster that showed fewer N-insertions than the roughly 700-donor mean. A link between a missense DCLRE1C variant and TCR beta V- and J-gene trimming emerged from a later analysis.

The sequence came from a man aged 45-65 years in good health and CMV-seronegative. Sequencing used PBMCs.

For the CDR3, the DNA is TGTGCCAGCAGCTTCTCTCCCGATCAGCCCCAGCATTTT. Amino acids: CASSFSPDQPQHF. The chain recombines TRBV7-2 with TRBJ1-5; D unresolved. Trimming took off 3 bases at V and 5 bases at J, with 8 bases between the two ends. CDR3 length equals 13 residues. Germline CDR1 and CDR2: SGHTA and FQGNSA.